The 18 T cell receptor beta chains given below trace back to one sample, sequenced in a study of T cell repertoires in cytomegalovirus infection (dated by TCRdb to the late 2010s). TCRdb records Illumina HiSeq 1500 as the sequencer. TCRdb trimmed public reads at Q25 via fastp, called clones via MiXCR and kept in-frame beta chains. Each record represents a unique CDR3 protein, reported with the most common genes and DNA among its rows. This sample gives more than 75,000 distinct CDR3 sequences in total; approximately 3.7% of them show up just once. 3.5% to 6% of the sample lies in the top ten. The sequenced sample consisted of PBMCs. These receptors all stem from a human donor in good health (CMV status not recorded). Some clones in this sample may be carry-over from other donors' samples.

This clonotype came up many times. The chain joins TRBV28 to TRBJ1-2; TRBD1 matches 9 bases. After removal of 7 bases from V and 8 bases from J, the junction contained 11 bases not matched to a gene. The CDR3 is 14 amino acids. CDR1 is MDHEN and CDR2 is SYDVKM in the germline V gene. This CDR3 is CASIRDRVSRGYTF. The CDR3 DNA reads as TGTGCCAGCATCCGGGACAGGGTGTCAAGGGGCTACACCTTC.

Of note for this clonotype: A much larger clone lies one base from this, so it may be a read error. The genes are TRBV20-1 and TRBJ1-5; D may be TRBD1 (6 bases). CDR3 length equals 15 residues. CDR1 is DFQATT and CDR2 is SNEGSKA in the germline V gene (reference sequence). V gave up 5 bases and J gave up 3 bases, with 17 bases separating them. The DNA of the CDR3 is TGCAGTGCTGGGGTGGTCAGGGGAAACAATCAGCCCCAGCATTTT. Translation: CSAGVVRGNNQPQHF.

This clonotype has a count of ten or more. DNA for the CDR3: TGTGCCAGCCTGGGACGGGTCACTGAAGCTTTCTTT. As protein: CASLGRVTEAFF. The rearrangement uses TRBV2 and TRBJ1-1; possibly TRBD1 for D (5 bases). Trimming left V 8 bases short and J 4 bases short, with 11 bases between. Germline CDR1 reads SNHLY; CDR2 reads FYNNEI. The CDR3 runs to 12 residues.

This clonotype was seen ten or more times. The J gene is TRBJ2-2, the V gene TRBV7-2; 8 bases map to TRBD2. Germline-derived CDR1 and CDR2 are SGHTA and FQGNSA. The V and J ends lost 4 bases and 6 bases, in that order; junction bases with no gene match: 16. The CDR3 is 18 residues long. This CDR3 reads CASSSSPPGLGGAGELFF. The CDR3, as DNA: TGTGCCAGCAGCTCCTCCCCTCCGGGACTAGGCGGAGCCGGGGAGCTGTTTTTT. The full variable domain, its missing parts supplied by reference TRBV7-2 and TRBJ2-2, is GAGVSQSPSNKVTEKGKDVELRCDPISGHTALYWYRQSLGQGLEFLIYFQGNSAPDKSGLPSDRFSAERTGGSVSTLTIQRTQQEDSAVYLCASSSSPPGLGGAGELFFGEGSRLTVL.

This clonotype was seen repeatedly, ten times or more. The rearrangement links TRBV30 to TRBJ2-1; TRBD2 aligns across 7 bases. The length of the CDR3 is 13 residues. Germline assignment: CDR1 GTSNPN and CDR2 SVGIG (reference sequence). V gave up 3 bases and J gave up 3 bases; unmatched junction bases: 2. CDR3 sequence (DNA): TGTGCCTGGAGGGGGGGGAACTACAATGAGCAGTTCTTC. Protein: CAWRGGNYNEQFF.

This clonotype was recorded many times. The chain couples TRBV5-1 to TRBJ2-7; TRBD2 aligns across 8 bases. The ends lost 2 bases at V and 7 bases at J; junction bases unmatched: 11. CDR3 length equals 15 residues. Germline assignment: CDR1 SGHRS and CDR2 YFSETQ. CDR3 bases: TGCGCCAGCAGCTTCAGGCCGGGACTAGTGTTGGAGCAGTACTTC. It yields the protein CASSFRPGLVLEQYF.

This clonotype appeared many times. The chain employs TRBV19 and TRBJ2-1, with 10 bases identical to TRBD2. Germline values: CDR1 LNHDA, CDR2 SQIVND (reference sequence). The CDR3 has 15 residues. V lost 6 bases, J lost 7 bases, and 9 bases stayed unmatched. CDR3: CASRSGGAGFNEQFF. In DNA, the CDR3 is TGTGCCAGTAGAAGCGGGGGGGCAGGTTTTAATGAGCAGTTCTTC.

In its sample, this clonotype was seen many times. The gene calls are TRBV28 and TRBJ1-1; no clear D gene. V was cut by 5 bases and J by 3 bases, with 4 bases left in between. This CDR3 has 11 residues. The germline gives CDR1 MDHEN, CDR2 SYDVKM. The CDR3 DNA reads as TGTGCCAGCAGTCTTTACACTGAAGCTTTCTTT. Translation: CASSLYTEAFF.

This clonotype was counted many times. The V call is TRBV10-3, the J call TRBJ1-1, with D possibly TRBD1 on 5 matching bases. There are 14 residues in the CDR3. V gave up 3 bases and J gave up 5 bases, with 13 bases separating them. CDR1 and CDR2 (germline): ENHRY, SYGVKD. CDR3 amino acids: CAISDRGGETEAFF. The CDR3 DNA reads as TGTGCCATCAGTGATCGGGGGGGAGAGACTGAAGCTTTCTTT.

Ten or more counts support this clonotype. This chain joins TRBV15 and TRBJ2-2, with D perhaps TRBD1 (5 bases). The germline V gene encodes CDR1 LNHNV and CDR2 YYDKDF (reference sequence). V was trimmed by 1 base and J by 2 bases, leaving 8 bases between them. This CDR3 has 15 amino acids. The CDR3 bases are TGTGCCACCAGCAGAGGCAGGGTAAACACCGGGGAGCTGTTTTTT. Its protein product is CATSRGRVNTGELFF.

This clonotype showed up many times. CDR3 sequence: CASSWGANQPQHF. CDR3 DNA: TGTGCCAGCAGTTGGGGGGCAAATCAGCCCCAGCATTTT. This chain joins TRBV28 and TRBJ1-5; tentatively, D is TRBD1 (6 bases). Deletions cut 4 bases from V and 4 bases from J, with 8 bases between. The CDR3 loop spans 13 amino acids. Germline-derived CDR1 and CDR2 are MDHEN and SYDVKM.

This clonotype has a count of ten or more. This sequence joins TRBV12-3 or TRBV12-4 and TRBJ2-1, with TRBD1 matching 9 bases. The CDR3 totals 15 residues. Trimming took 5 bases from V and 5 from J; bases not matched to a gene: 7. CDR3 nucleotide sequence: TGTGCCAGCAGTCACCCGGGACAGGGAGACAATGAGCAGTTCTTC. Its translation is CASSHPGQGDNEQFF.

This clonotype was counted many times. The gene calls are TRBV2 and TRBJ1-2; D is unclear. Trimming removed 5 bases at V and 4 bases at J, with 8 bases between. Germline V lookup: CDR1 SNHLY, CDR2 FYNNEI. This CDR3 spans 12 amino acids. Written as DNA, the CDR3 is TGTGCCAGCAGTAGGGAGGCCTATGGCTACACCTTC. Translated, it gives CASSREAYGYTF.

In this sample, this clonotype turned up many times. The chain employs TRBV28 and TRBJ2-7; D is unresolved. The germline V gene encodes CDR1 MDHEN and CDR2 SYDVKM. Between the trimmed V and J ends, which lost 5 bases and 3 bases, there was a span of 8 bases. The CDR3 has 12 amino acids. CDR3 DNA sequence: TGTGCCAGCAGTCCCCTTGACTACGAGCAGTACTTC. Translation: CASSPLDYEQYF.

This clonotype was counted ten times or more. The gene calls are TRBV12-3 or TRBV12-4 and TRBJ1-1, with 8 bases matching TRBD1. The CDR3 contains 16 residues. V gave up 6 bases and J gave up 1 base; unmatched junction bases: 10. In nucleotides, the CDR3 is TGTGCCAGCAGGAACCTAGGACAGGGAGAGAACACTGAAGCTTTCTTT. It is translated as CASRNLGQGENTEAFF.

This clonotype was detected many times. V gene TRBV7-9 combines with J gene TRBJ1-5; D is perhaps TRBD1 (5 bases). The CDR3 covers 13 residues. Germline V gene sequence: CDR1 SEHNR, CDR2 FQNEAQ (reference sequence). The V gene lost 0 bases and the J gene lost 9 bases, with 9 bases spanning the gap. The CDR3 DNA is TGTGCCAGCAGCTTAGCGCTGGGGGGGCCCCAGCATTTT. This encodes CASSLALGGPQHF.

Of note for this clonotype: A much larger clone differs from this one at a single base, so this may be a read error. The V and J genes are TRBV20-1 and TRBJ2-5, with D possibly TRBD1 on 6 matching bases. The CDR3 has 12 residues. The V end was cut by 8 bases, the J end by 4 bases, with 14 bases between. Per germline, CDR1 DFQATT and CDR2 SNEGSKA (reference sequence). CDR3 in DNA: TGCAGTACTATGGTCAGGGGAGAGACCCAGTACTTC. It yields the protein CSTMVRGETQYF.

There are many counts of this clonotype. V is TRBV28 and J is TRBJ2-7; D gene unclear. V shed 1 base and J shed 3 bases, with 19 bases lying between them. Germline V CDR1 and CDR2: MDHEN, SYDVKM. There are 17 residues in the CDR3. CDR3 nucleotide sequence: TGTGCCAGCAGTTTATCGTTCATAAGGCCTAACTACTACGAGCAGTACTTC. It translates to CASSLSFIRPNYYEQYF.